Below, 27 T cell receptor beta chains from the same sample are listed, as sequenced in a study of blood T cell repertoires in COVID-19 (dated by TCRdb to 2020 to 2021). The library was generated by the immunoSEQ multiplex PCR assay. TCRdb obtained this table from immuneACCESS and retained in-frame rearrangements with V and J assigned. These tables miss some clones; where compared with another copy, unresolved V genes account for less than half of the shortfall, and the remainder is unexplained. Here the sample has about 70,000 clones; roughly 86% occur a single time. The leading ten clones occupy about an eighth of the sample. The sequenced material came from peripheral blood. These receptors were obtained from a woman in her sixties or seventies with acute or convalescent COVID-19.

The chain couples TRBV5-1 to TRBJ1-4, with a possible D match to TRBD1 (6 bases). The CDR3 has 15 residues. Germline V gene lookup returns CDR1 SGHRS and CDR2 YFSETQ. The V end lost 0 bases, the J end lost 4 bases, and 10 bases lay between the germline ends. This chain's CDR3 is CASSLDRASNEKLFF. CDR3 sequence (DNA): TGCGCCAGCAGCTTGGACAGGGCTAGTAATGAAAAACTGTTTTTT.

V is TRBV16 and J is TRBJ1-6; D is perhaps TRBD1 (6 bases). The germline gives CDR1 KGHSY, CDR2 FQNENV. V lost 7 bases and J lost 10, with 17 bases in between. This CDR3 is built from 14 residues. DNA of the CDR3: TGTGCCAGCACCACTACTTACAGGGACTCACCCCTCCACTTT. Amino acid sequence: CASTTTYRDSPLHF. The full variable domain, its missing parts supplied by reference TRBV16 and TRBJ1-6, is GEEVAQTPKHLVRGEGQKAKLYCAPIKGHSYVFWYQQVLKNEFKFLISFQNENVFDETGMPKERFSAKCLPNSPCSLEIQATKLEDSAVYFCASTTTYRDSPLHFGNGTRLTVT.

The chain is built from TRBV3-1 (or the pseudogene TRBV3-2) and TRBJ2-2, with 9 bases fitting TRBD2. The CDR3 length is 18 residues. The germline V gene encodes CDR1 LGHDT and CDR2 YNNKEL (reference sequence). Losses at the gene ends were 5 bases for V and 4 bases for J; bases not matched to a gene: 14. CDR3 nucleotides: TGTGCCAGCAGCTTCCTCCCCGGGTTTAGCGGGGGCACCGGGGAGCTGTTTTTT. This sequence encodes CASSFLPGFSGGTGELFF.

V and J are TRBV19 and TRBJ1-2, with D perhaps matching TRBD1 (5 bases). Germline V gene data show CDR1 as LNHDA and CDR2 as SQIVND (reference sequence). V lost 3 bases and J lost 1, with 12 bases in between. CDR3 size: 15 residues. The CDR3 here is CASSMLPGLNYGYTF. The CDR3 DNA reads TGTGCCAGTAGTATGCTGCCAGGGCTTAACTATGGCTACACCTTC.

The chain's CDR3 is CATQADRVDEKLFF. CDR3 sequence (DNA): TGTGCCACTCAGGCGGACAGGGTCGACGAAAAACTGTTTTTT. The genes are TRBV15 and TRBJ1-4; 8 bases agree with TRBD1. There are 14 residues in the CDR3. Germline-derived CDR1 and CDR2 are LNHNV and YYDKDF (reference sequence). Losses at the gene ends were 9 bases for V and 8 bases for J; bases not matched to a gene: 11. Full variable domain (rest looked up from reference TRBV15 and TRBJ1-4): DAMVIQNPRYQVTQFGKPVTLSCSQTLNHNVMYWYQQKSSQAPKLLFHYYDKDFNNEADTPDNFQSRRPNTSFCFLDIRSPGLGDTAMYLCATQADRVDEKLFFGSGTQLSVL.

This rearrangement joins TRBV9 to TRBJ2-1; no clear D. The V gene lost 0 bases and the J gene lost 0 bases, with 13 bases spanning the gap. CDR3 size: 17 residues. Germline lookup yields CDR1 SGDLS and CDR2 YYNGEE. This CDR3 is CASSVDPASSSYNEQFF. The CDR3 DNA follows: TGTGCCAGCAGCGTAGACCCAGCGTCAAGCTCCTACAATGAGCAGTTCTTC.

V is TRBV29-1 and J is TRBJ2-7; D might be TRBD2 (5 bases). The CDR3 totals 12 residues. Trimming pared 6 bases from V and 0 bases from J, leaving 9 bases between. Germline-derived CDR1 and CDR2 are SQVTM and ANQGSEA. The CDR3 DNA is TGCAGCGTAGCGGTTAGCTCCTACGAGCAGTACTTC. Residues: CSVAVSSYEQYF.

The rearrangement links TRBV4-1 to TRBJ2-5; 7 bases map to TRBD2. There are 14 residues in the CDR3. Germline V CDR1 and CDR2: MGHRA, YSYEKL. V lost 2 bases to trimming and J lost 5 bases; unmatched junction nucleotides: 5. For the CDR3, the DNA is TGCGCCAGCAGCCAATTAGGACTAGTCGAGACCCAGTACTTC. Its protein product is CASSQLGLVETQYF.

The chain uses TRBV18 and TRBJ1-6; a possible D gene is TRBD1 (6 bases). The CDR3 sequence is 14 residues long. Per the germline V gene, CDR1 is KGHSH and CDR2 is LQKENI. V shed 3 bases and J shed 9 bases, with 12 bases lying between them. CDR3 nucleotide sequence: TGTGCCAGCTCACCTACAGGGAATACTTCACCCCTCCACTTT. Translation gives CASSPTGNTSPLHF.

This clone has more than one count but fewer than ten. This chain joins TRBV21-1 and TRBJ1-1. TRBV21-1 is an annotated pseudogene. This CDR3 comprises 15 residues. The CDR3 nucleotides are TGTGCCAGCTCTAATCCTTCTACTTCGGTCACTGAAGCTTTCTTT. It codes for CASSNPSTSVTEAFF.

V gene TRBV6-5 combines with J gene TRBJ1-2, with D tentatively TRBD1 (6 bases). Germline V gene sequence: CDR1 MNHEY, CDR2 SVGAGI. This CDR3 comprises 13 residues. V lost 6 bases and J 4 bases, leaving 12 bases between the germline ends. CDR3 sequence reads: CASSPGVGYGYTF. For the CDR3, the DNA is TGTGCCAGCAGCCCAGGGGTCGGCTATGGCTACACCTTC.

The rearrangement links TRBV10-3 to TRBJ2-5; D might be TRBD1 (5 bases). Germline assignment: CDR1 ENHRY and CDR2 SYGVKD. The V gene lost 8 bases and the J gene lost 1 base, with 11 bases spanning the gap. CDR3 size: 13 residues. The CDR3 reads CAIGPRAQETQYF. CDR3 bases: TGTGCCATCGGACCCAGGGCCCAAGAGACCCAGTACTTC.

This rearrangement joins TRBV25-1 to TRBJ2-7; 7 nucleotides agree with TRBD1. The V gene end was trimmed by 4 bases and the J gene end by 3 bases; junction bases not matched to a gene: 12. This CDR3 is built from 16 residues. Per germline, CDR1 MGHDK and CDR2 SYGVNS. The CDR3 DNA reads TGTGCCAGCAGTGGACCCTCGGACAGGACAAACTACGAGCAGTACTTC. Translation gives CASSGPSDRTNYEQYF.

The gene calls are TRBV20-1 and TRBJ1-1; D may be TRBD1 (5 bases). V lost 6 bases and J lost 5, with 10 bases in between. The CDR3 consists of 11 residues. Germline V gene data show CDR1 as DFQATT and CDR2 as SNEGSKA (reference sequence). CDR3 loop: CSAPRGTEAFF. The DNA of the CDR3 is TGCAGTGCCCCCCGGGGGACTGAAGCTTTCTTT.

The rearrangement uses TRBV5-6 and TRBJ2-5; 8 positions match TRBD2. The CDR3 covers 16 residues. Germline V gene data show CDR1 as SGHDT and CDR2 as YYEEEE. V shed 1 base, J shed 5 bases, and the junction held 10 bases outside the gene matches. The CDR3 reads CASSLYHSGDWETQYF. Written as DNA, the CDR3 is TGTGCCAGCAGCTTGTATCATAGCGGGGACTGGGAGACCCAGTACTTC.

The chain carries TRBV27 and TRBJ2-5; 8 nucleotides line up with TRBD2. Germline lookup yields CDR1 MNHEY and CDR2 SMNVEV (reference sequence). The CDR3 loop spans 15 amino acids. Losses at the gene ends were 4 bases for V and 5 bases for J; bases not matched to a gene: 9. CDR3 DNA: TGTGCCAGCAGTTCCTTTAGCGGGGTGGGGGAGACCCAGTACTTC. Protein product: CASSSFSGVGETQYF.

The chain joins TRBV28 to TRBJ1-1; D is uncertain. Germline V gene data show CDR1 as MDHEN and CDR2 as SYDVKM. The CDR3 has 12 residues. Trimming left V 8 bases short and J 1 base short, with 8 bases between. This CDR3 reads CASGSSNTEAFF. CDR3 bases: TGTGCCAGCGGTTCTTCGAACACTGAAGCTTTCTTT.

This rearrangement joins TRBV14 to TRBJ1-2; D might be TRBD1 (5 bases). V lost 0 bases and J lost 11, with 13 bases in between. The CDR3 spans 13 residues. Germline CDR1 is SGHDN and CDR2 is FVKESK. Here the CDR3 reads CASSQDRGWWYTF. DNA of the CDR3: TGTGCCAGCAGCCAAGATCGGGGGTGGTGGTACACCTTC.

The chain is built from TRBV12-5 and TRBJ1-1; 9 bases match TRBD1. Trimming at V came to 6 bases and at J to 1 base, leaving 9 bases not matched to a gene. This CDR3 has 16 amino acids. Germline lookup yields CDR1 LGHNT and CDR2 FRNRAP. DNA of the CDR3: TGTGCTAGTGGCCCTGGGACAGGGCTACGGAACACTGAAGCTTTCTTT. It codes for CASGPGTGLRNTEAFF.

For this clone: A junction end diverges from the germline sequence, so it may reflect a read error. The gene calls are TRBV12-3 or TRBV12-4 and TRBJ2-1; D remains unclear. The CDR3 has 13 amino acids. The CDR3 protein is CASSLGLYSEQFF. Written as DNA, the CDR3 is TGTGCCAGCAGTTTAGGGCTGTACAGTGAGCAGTTCTTC.

The J gene is TRBJ2-7, the V gene TRBV28; TRBD1 might be the D (5 bases). The CDR3 is 14 amino acids. The germline V gene encodes CDR1 MDHEN and CDR2 SYDVKM. Deletions cut 8 bases from V and 3 bases from J, with 17 bases between. Written as DNA, the CDR3 is TGTGCCAGCGGCACTCTGGACACCTTCTACGAGCAGTACTTC. Protein: CASGTLDTFYEQYF.

This clone came up a few times. The V and J genes are TRBV7-9 and TRBJ1-2; D perhaps matches TRBD1 (6 bases). The CDR3 is 12 amino acids. Germline-derived CDR1 and CDR2 are SEHNR and FQNEAQ (reference sequence). V was trimmed by 8 bases and J by 4 bases, leaving 11 bases between them. The chain's CDR3 is CASADSSYGYTF. In DNA, the CDR3 is TGTGCCAGCGCGGACAGCAGCTATGGCTACACCTTC.

The chain carries TRBV7-2 and TRBJ2-2; 7 nucleotides match TRBD2. The V and J ends lost 5 bases and 8 bases, in that order; junction bases with no gene match: 8. The CDR3 runs 14 residues. Germline CDR1 reads SGHTA; CDR2 reads FQGNSA. The chain's CDR3 is CASSQTTSSGELFF. CDR3 bases: TGTGCCAGCAGCCAAACGACTAGCTCGGGGGAGCTGTTTTTT.

CDR3 nucleotide sequence: TGCGCCAGCAGCTCGGGACAGGGGAACGGACAGCCCCAGCATTTT. Its protein is CASSSGQGNGQPQHF. The chain is built from TRBV5-1 and TRBJ1-5, with 10 bases matching TRBD1. The germline V gene encodes CDR1 SGHRS and CDR2 YFSETQ. The junction had 7 bases not matched to a gene; V was cut back by 3 bases and J by 7 bases. The CDR3 has 15 amino acids. The full variable domain, rest sourced from reference TRBV5-1 and TRBJ1-5, is KAGVTQTPRYLIKTRGQQVTLSCSPISGHRSVSWYQQTPGQGLQFLFEYFSETQRNKGNFPGRFSGRQFSNSRSEMNVSTLELGDSALYLCASSSGQGNGQPQHFGDGTRLSIL.

V usage is TRBV6-5 and J usage is TRBJ2-7; TRBD1 matches at 7 bases. The V gene's germline CDR1 is MNHEY and CDR2 SVGAGI. The CDR3 loop spans 13 amino acids. V gave up 10 bases and J gave up 4 bases; unmatched junction bases: 10. CDR3 DNA: TGTGCCACCTCCAGACAGGGAAATTACGAGCAGTACTTC. This gives the protein CATSRQGNYEQYF.

V gene TRBV7-2 combines with J gene TRBJ2-3; TRBD2 agrees at 10 bases. Trimming removed 11 bases from V and 2 bases from J; junction bases left unmatched: 7. The length of the CDR3 is 14 residues. Germline V gene data show CDR1 as SGHTA and CDR2 as FQGNSA. The DNA of the CDR3 is TGTGCCGGGAAGCGGGGGGGCGTCACAGATACGCAGTATTTT. Its translation is CAGKRGGVTDTQYF.

This clone showed up just once. The genes are TRBV29-1 and TRBJ1-1; D is unresolved. The CDR3 extends over 13 amino acids. CDR1 is SQVTM, CDR2 ANQGSEA, per germline. The V and J ends lost 7 bases and 3 bases respectively, with 15 bases between them. The CDR3 DNA sequence: TGCAGCGCACCCTATCTGAGCGACACTGAAGCTTTCTTT. Its protein is CSAPYLSDTEAFF. The whole variable domain, remainder taken from reference TRBV29-1 and TRBJ1-1, is SAVISQKPSRDICQRGTSLTIQCQVDSQVTMMFWYRQQPGQSLTLIATANQGSEATYESGFVIDKFPISRPNLTFSTLTVSNMSPEDSSIYLCSAPYLSDTEAFFGQGTRLTVV.